This TCR beta chain was recovered during a study of cytomegalovirus exposure and HLA in healthy donors. Study conclusions and caveats: Within an earlier analysis, most TCR beta V segments proved productive either about 90% or about 30% of the time. Some TCR beta chains (roughly 160 of them) were listed as cytomegalovirus-associated.

Regarding this clone: The antigen remains undetermined.

Vbeta (60) and Jbeta (13) primers were used in the PCR. Profiled with immunoSEQ multiplex PCR; TCRdb holds only in-frame clones, not every one. Of around 85,000 clones in the sample, approximately 80% were seen once. V dropped 6 bases and J dropped 5; count of bases not matched to a gene: 4. The CDR3 extends over 11 amino acids. Germline loops: CDR1 SQVTM, CDR2 ANQGSEA. This rearrangement joins TRBV29-1 to TRBJ2-7, with 7 bases aligning to TRBD1. The sequenced sample was PBMCs. The clonotype comes from a man in his fifties or sixties in good health and CMV-seropositive. CDR3: CSVKQGNEQYF. CDR3 DNA: TGCAGCGTCAAACAGGGGAACGAGCAGTACTTC.